This is a list of T cell receptor beta chains from one sample in a study of CD8 T cells in ankylosing spondylitis. MiXCR, run by TCRdb on the 5' RACE reads, gives a single entry per CDR3 protein. The top ten clones hold about a tenth of a sample with more than 300,000 distinct CDR3 sequences, 11% of them seen once. Source material: blood, either unsorted or a sorted T cell fraction (not recorded which). These receptors originate from a female donor with ankylosing spondylitis or in good health (not recorded which). Both conserved end residues are part of each CDR3. D genes are given only for firm matches. Only part of the rows carry a size: once, few, many, or a class if the clone is expanded.

d_call: .
clone_size: many
v_call: TRBV7-6
j_call: TRBJ2-2
cdr3_aa: CASRSRTNTGELFF
cdr3_nt: TGTGCCAGCAGATCGAGGACTAACACCGGGGAGCTGTTTTTT

d_call: .
clone_size: few
v_call: TRBV3-1
j_call: TRBJ1-1
cdr3_aa: CASSLRQKEAFF
cdr3_nt: TGTGCCAGCAGCCTCCGACAGAAAGAAGCTTTCTTT

d_call: .
clone_size: many
v_call: TRBV20-1
j_call: TRBJ2-5
cdr3_aa: CSARTTYQETQYF
cdr3_nt: TGCAGTGCTAGAACGACGTACCAAGAGACCCAGTACTTC

d_call: .
clone_size: few
v_call: TRBV4-1
j_call: TRBJ1-4
cdr3_aa: CASSPDGVTNEKLFF
cdr3_nt: TGCGCCAGCAGCCCCGACGGGGTGACTAATGAAAAACTGTTTTTT

d_call: .
clone_size: many
v_call: TRBV5-1
j_call: TRBJ2-7
cdr3_aa: CASSLSPGYEQYF
cdr3_nt: TGCGCCAGCAGCTTGAGTCCCGGCTACGAGCAGTACTTC

d_call: TRBD1
clone_size: .
v_call: TRBV7-9
j_call: TRBJ2-7
cdr3_aa: CASSVYRGSYEQYF
cdr3_nt: TGTGCCAGCAGCGTATACAGGGGATCCTACGAGCAGTACTTC

d_call: TRBD1
clone_size: .
v_call: TRBV7-9
j_call: TRBJ1-1
cdr3_aa: CASSPGTGQNTEAFF
cdr3_nt: TGTGCCAGCAGCCCCGGGACAGGGCAAAACACTGAAGCTTTCTTT

d_call: TRBD2
clone_size: many
v_call: TRBV28
j_call: TRBJ2-1
cdr3_aa: CASSFRTSGSRNEQFF
cdr3_nt: TGTGCCAGCAGTTTCAGGACTAGCGGGAGTAGAAATGAGCAGTTCTTC

d_call: .
clone_size: many
v_call: TRBV5-5
j_call: TRBJ2-3
cdr3_aa: CASSFQAGGSTDTQYF
cdr3_nt: TGTGCCAGCAGCTTCCAAGCTGGAGGTAGCACAGATACGCAGTATTTT

d_call: .
clone_size: many
v_call: TRBV12-3/TRBV12-4
j_call: TRBJ2-7
cdr3_aa: CASRDRDTLKGEQYF
cdr3_nt: TGTGCCAGCAGAGATAGGGACACCCTAAAAGGGGAGCAGTACTTC

d_call: TRBD1
clone_size: many
v_call: TRBV20-1
j_call: TRBJ1-1
cdr3_aa: CSAGYQGAAFF
cdr3_nt: TGCAGTGCCGGGTATCAGGGGGCAGCTTTCTTT

d_call: TRBD2
clone_size: few
v_call: TRBV15
j_call: TRBJ2-5
cdr3_aa: CATSRDLRAGVGETQYF
cdr3_nt: TGTGCCACCAGCAGAGACCTACGAGCGGGGGTAGGAGAGACCCAGTACTTC

d_call: TRBD2
clone_size: many
v_call: TRBV7-3
j_call: TRBJ2-1
cdr3_aa: CASSLTGGGADEQFF
cdr3_nt: TGTGCCAGCAGCTTAACAGGCGGGGGGGCAGATGAGCAGTTCTTC

d_call: .
clone_size: .
v_call: TRBV10-3
j_call: TRBJ1-5
cdr3_aa: CATGGGAMGNQPQHF
cdr3_nt: TGTGCCACCGGGGGGGGGGCGATGGGCAATCAGCCCCAGCATTTT

d_call: TRBD1
clone_size: .
v_call: TRBV20-1
j_call: TRBJ1-5
cdr3_aa: CCAPRDSYSNSNQPQHF
cdr3_nt: TGCTGTGCTCCCCGGGACAGCTATAGCAATTCGAATCAGCCCCAGCATTTT

d_call: TRBD1
clone_size: .
v_call: TRBV6-1
j_call: TRBJ1-5
cdr3_aa: CASSRPPGQGGEEQPQHF
cdr3_nt: TGTGCCAGCAGTCGACCACCGGGACAGGGGGGAGAGGAACAGCCCCAGCATTTT

d_call: TRBD2
clone_size: many
v_call: TRBV20-1
j_call: TRBJ2-1
cdr3_aa: CSARDHLAGSVNEQFF
cdr3_nt: TGCAGTGCTAGAGATCACCTAGCGGGGTCTGTCAATGAGCAGTTCTTC

d_call: .
clone_size: many
v_call: TRBV7-9
j_call: TRBJ2-1
cdr3_aa: CASSLALDGSNEQFF
cdr3_nt: TGTGCCAGCAGCTTAGCGCTTGATGGTTCCAATGAGCAGTTCTTC

d_call: TRBD2
clone_size: many
v_call: TRBV5-1
j_call: TRBJ2-2
cdr3_aa: CASNPNRGGVNTGELFF
cdr3_nt: TGCGCCAGCAATCCCAATCGCGGGGGAGTGAACACCGGGGAGCTGTTTTTT

d_call: TRBD2
clone_size: many
v_call: TRBV20-1
j_call: TRBJ2-1
cdr3_aa: CSAKAMVGGPHEQFF
cdr3_nt: TGCAGTGCTAAGGCGATGGTGGGAGGGCCGCATGAGCAGTTCTTC

d_call: .
clone_size: .
v_call: TRBV6-1
j_call: TRBJ2-1
cdr3_aa: CDSKRTKNEQFF
cdr3_nt: TGTGACAGCAAAAGGACTAAGAATGAGCAGTTCTTC

d_call: .
clone_size: .
v_call: TRBV5-6
j_call: TRBJ2-7
cdr3_aa: CASSLPPGESVYEQYF
cdr3_nt: TGTGCCAGCAGCTTGCCCCCCGGGGAGAGCGTCTACGAGCAGTACTTC

d_call: .
clone_size: few
v_call: TRBV29-1
j_call: TRBJ1-1
cdr3_aa: CSVRGRRNTEAFF
cdr3_nt: TGCAGCGTGCGAGGACGGAGAAACACTGAAGCTTTCTTT

d_call: .
clone_size: .
v_call: TRBV19
j_call: TRBJ2-1
cdr3_aa: CASSTPGLAYNEQFF
cdr3_nt: TGTGCCAGTAGTACTCCGGGACTCGCATACAATGAGCAGTTCTTC

d_call: TRBD1
clone_size: few
v_call: TRBV20-1
j_call: TRBJ1-2
cdr3_aa: CSASRDRGQGGGYTF
cdr3_nt: TGCAGTGCTAGCCGGGACAGGGGGCAGGGTGGGGGCTACACCTTC

d_call: .
clone_size: many
v_call: TRBV20-1
j_call: TRBJ2-2
cdr3_aa: CSAPGLNTGELFF
cdr3_nt: TGCAGTGCTCCAGGGTTGAACACCGGGGAGCTGTTTTTT

d_call: .
clone_size: many
v_call: TRBV7-3
j_call: TRBJ2-1
cdr3_aa: CASSLTGPPAYNEQFF
cdr3_nt: TGTGCCAGCAGCTTAACCGGGCCCCCCGCCTACAATGAGCAGTTCTTC

d_call: TRBD2
clone_size: few
v_call: TRBV20-1
j_call: TRBJ2-3
cdr3_aa: CSASITPGLAGGDTQYF
cdr3_nt: TGCAGTGCTAGTATCACACCGGGACTAGCGGGGGGAGATACGCAGTATTTT

d_call: .
clone_size: many
v_call: TRBV29-1
j_call: TRBJ1-3
cdr3_aa: CSVVSWGSGNTIYF
cdr3_nt: TGCAGCGTCGTCAGCTGGGGGTCTGGAAACACCATATATTTT

d_call: .
clone_size: many
v_call: TRBV5-1
j_call: TRBJ1-3
cdr3_aa: CASSLTTSAGNTIYF
cdr3_nt: TGCGCCAGCAGCTTGACGACATCCGCTGGAAACACCATATATTTT

d_call: .
clone_size: many
v_call: TRBV27
j_call: TRBJ1-2
cdr3_aa: CASSLSGTVGYTF
cdr3_nt: TGTGCCAGCAGTCTTTCCGGCACCGTTGGCTACACCTTC

d_call: .
clone_size: .
v_call: TRBV11-1
j_call: TRBJ2-1
cdr3_aa: CASSFGVSVGARNVEQFF
cdr3_nt: TGTGCCAGCAGCTTCGGGGTCTCGGTTGGGGCTAGGAATGTTGAGCAGTTCTTC

d_call: TRBD1
clone_size: many
v_call: TRBV29-1
j_call: TRBJ1-5
cdr3_aa: CSVSGQGRNQPQHF
cdr3_nt: TGCAGCGTCTCGGGACAGGGTCGCAATCAGCCCCAGCATTTT

d_call: TRBD2
clone_size: few
v_call: TRBV20-1
j_call: TRBJ2-7
cdr3_aa: CSARDERGSYEQYF
cdr3_nt: TGCAGTGCTAGAGATGAGCGGGGGTCCTACGAGCAGTACTTC

d_call: .
clone_size: many
v_call: TRBV5-1
j_call: TRBJ2-7
cdr3_aa: CASSLRDNEQYF
cdr3_nt: TGCGCCAGCAGCTTGCGGGACAACGAGCAGTACTTC

d_call: .
clone_size: many
v_call: TRBV2
j_call: TRBJ2-6
cdr3_aa: CASSDDDSGANVLTF
cdr3_nt: TGTGCCAGCAGTGATGACGACTCTGGGGCCAACGTCCTGACTTTC

d_call: TRBD1
clone_size: many
v_call: TRBV5-1
j_call: TRBJ2-7
cdr3_aa: CASSLGQGADEQYF
cdr3_nt: TGCGCCAGCAGCTTGGGGCAGGGGGCCGACGAGCAGTACTTC

d_call: .
clone_size: many
v_call: TRBV6-5
j_call: TRBJ2-3
cdr3_aa: CASSYMSTDTQYF
cdr3_nt: TGTGCCAGCAGTTACATGAGCACAGATACGCAGTATTTT

d_call: .
clone_size: many
v_call: TRBV10-2
j_call: TRBJ2-2
cdr3_aa: CASSVSRSVTGELFF
cdr3_nt: TGCGCCAGCAGTGTGTCCCGTTCGGTCACCGGGGAGCTGTTTTTT

d_call: TRBD2
clone_size: few
v_call: TRBV20-1
j_call: TRBJ2-5
cdr3_aa: CSASAASGTSGWETQYF
cdr3_nt: TGCAGTGCTAGTGCCGCCTCAGGGACTAGCGGGTGGGAGACCCAGTACTTC

d_call: .
clone_size: few
v_call: TRBV20-1
j_call: TRBJ2-1
cdr3_aa: CSASSGGNEQFF
cdr3_nt: TGCAGTGCTAGTTCTGGGGGGAATGAGCAGTTCTTC